This T cell receptor (beta chain) is drawn from a study of T cell repertoires in cytomegalovirus infection (dated 2019 in TCRdb). For context, the study as a whole: Donor HLA type was relevant to the analysis, because carriage of CMV infection together with the matching HLA type was indicated by public TCR beta signatures. Results and caveats for the whole study, not just this receptor: In both this cohort and an independent cohort of over 350 donors, the cumulative frequency of public TCR beta family members distinguished carriers of CMV infection plus the relevant HLA type. The ex vivo response was dominated by HLA-C-restricted CMV-specific TCR beta clonotypes, and the single most frequent clonotype in two of eight donors was supplied by these HLA-C-restricted clonotypes.

Relative to germline, V is 3 bases shorter and J is 0 bases shorter, with 9 bases between their ends. Including the terminal cysteine and phenylalanine, the CDR3 comprises 15 residues. Only CDR3 DNA is held: 45 bases, read in frame from base 1. This clonotype has a count of ten or more. The target of this receptor is not known. Per-nucleotide qualities are absent, and no much larger clonotype sits a single base away. TCRdb lists the instrument as Illumina HiSeq 1500. The public reads were quality trimmed at Q25 with fastp and then assembled into clones with MiXCR by TCRdb, keeping productive beta chains. A single entry per CDR3 protein holds the most common genes and DNA from its merged rows. In this sample the table shows fewer than 550,000 distinct CDR3 sequences, approximately 15% of which occur a single time. More than 20% of the sample rests with the top ten.

This receptor was identified in a human donor in good health (CMV status not recorded). Some clones in this sample may be carry-over from other donors' samples. The sequenced sample consisted of CD8+ T cells from PBMCs. The V and J genes are TRBV12-3 or TRBV12-4 and TRBJ2-4, with the D gene not clear enough to name. This receptor carries the CDR3 CASSFGQLAKNIQYF. The nucleotide sequence reads TGTGCCAGCAGTTTCGGGCAGCTAGCCAAAAACATTCAGTACTTC.